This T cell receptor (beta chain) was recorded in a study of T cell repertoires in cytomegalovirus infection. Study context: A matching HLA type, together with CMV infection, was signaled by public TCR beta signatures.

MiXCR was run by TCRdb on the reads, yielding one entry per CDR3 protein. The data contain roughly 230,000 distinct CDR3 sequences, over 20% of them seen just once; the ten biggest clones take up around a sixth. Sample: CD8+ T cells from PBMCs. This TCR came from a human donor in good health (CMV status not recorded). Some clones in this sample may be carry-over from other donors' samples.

In DNA, the CDR3 is TGTGCCACCAGCAACAGGTGGGGTAGGGATGTTGATACGCAGTATTTT. Protein product: CATSNRWGRDVDTQYF. The gene calls are TRBV24-1 and TRBJ2-3; D possibly corresponds to TRBD1 (5 bases). Trimming removed 7 bases at V and 6 bases at J, with 22 bases between. The CDR3 covers 16 residues. In germline, CDR1 is KGHDR, CDR2 SFDVKD.